This T cell receptor beta chain was captured by sequencing in a study of blood T cell repertoires in COVID-19. On the study more broadly: Samples came from the United States, Italy and Spain, spanning acute and convalescent COVID-19.

Trimming stripped 4 bases from V and 9 bases from J, with 16 bases between. The CDR3 length is 13 residues. Germline assignment: CDR1 LNHDA and CDR2 SQIVND (reference sequence). This clone came up once. Sequencing was performed with immunoSEQ multiplex PCR; in TCRdb, only in-frame clones are kept and a portion is missing. The table records around 75,000 clones, about 90% of them present only once. Sequencing used peripheral blood. The sequence was collected from a human donor in a cohort sampled during active COVID-19. The chain has TRBV19 and TRBJ2-7; D is possibly TRBD2 (6 bases). The chain's CDR3 is CASSTSGGTGQYF. The DNA for the CDR3 is TGTGCCAGTAGTACCTCCGGGGGAACCGGGCAGTACTTC.